This TCR beta chain derives from a study of cytomegalovirus exposure and HLA in healthy donors. Remarks on this clone: Its antigen is still unknown.

In nominal health when sampled, donors likely had unrecorded immune exposures nonetheless. Primers for the PCR totalled 60 Vbeta and 13 Jbeta. TCRdb keeps only in-frame clones here, not all; method: immunoSEQ multiplex PCR. The profile shows roughly 100,000 clones, 70% to 80% of them singletons. The CDR3 sequence is 16 residues long. V was clipped by 7 bases and J by 3 bases, with 20 bases between them. CDR1 and CDR2 (germline): MDHEN, SYDVKM. General observations from the study: Highly shared sequence variants in one cluster were likely a sequencing artifact.

V and J are TRBV28 and TRBJ2-3; D is undetermined. The sample taken for sequencing was PBMCs. This receptor was taken from a man aged 35-49 years in good health and CMV-seronegative. CDR3 nucleotide sequence: TGTGCCAGCACCACTACCCTCAACTCCCTGACAGATACGCAGTATTTT. Its protein is CASTTTLNSLTDTQYF.